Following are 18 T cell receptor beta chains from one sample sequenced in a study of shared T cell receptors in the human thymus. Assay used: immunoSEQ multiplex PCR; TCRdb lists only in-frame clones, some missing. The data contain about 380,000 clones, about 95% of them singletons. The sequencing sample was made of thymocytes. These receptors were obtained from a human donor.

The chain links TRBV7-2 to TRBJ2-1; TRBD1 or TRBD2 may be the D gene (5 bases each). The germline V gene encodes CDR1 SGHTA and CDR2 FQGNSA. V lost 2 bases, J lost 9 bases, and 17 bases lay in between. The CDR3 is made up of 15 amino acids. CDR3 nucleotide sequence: TGTGCCAGCAGCTTATTCGGGACCCTGGTCGGTGAGCAGTTCTTC. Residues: CASSLFGTLVGEQFF. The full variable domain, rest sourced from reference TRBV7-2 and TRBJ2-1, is GAGVSQSPSNKVTEKGKDVELRCDPISGHTALYWYRQSLGQGLEFLIYFQGNSAPDKSGLPSDRFSAERTGGSVSTLTIQRTQQEDSAVYLCASSLFGTLVGEQFFGPGTRLTVL.

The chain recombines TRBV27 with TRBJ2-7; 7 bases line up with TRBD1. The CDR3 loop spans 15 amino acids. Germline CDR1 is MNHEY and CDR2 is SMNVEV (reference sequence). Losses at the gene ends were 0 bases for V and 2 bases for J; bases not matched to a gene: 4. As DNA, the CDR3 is TGTGCCAGCAGTTTATCGTTGGGGACAGCCTACGAGCAGTACTTC. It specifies CASSLSLGTAYEQYF.

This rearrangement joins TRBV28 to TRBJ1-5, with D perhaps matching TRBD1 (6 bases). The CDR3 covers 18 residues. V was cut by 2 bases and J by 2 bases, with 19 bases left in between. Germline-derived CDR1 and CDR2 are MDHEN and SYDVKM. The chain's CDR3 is CASSLRPSGAPGNQPQHF. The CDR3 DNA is TGTGCCAGCAGTTTACGGCCATCGGGGGCGCCTGGCAATCAGCCCCAGCATTTT.

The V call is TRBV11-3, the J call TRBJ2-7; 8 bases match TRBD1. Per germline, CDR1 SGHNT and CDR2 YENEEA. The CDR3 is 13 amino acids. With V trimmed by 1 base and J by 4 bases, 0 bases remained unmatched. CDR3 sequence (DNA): TGTGCCAGCAGCTTAGGGGACAGGTACGAGCAGTACTTC. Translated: CASSLGDRYEQYF.

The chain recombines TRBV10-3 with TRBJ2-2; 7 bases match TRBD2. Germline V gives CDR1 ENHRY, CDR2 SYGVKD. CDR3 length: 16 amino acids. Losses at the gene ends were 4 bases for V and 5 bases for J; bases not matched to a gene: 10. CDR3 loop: CAISGSGAPGTGELFF. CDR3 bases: TGTGCCATCAGTGGAAGCGGGGCCCCGGGGACCGGGGAGCTGTTTTTT.

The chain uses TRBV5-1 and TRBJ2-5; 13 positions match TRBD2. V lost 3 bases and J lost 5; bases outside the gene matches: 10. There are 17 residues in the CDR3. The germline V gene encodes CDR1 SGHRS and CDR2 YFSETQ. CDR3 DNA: TGCGCCAGCAGCTCTCCACCGAAACTAGCGGGAGGGGAGACCCAGTACTTC. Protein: CASSSPPKLAGGETQYF.

CDR3 DNA: TGTGCCAGCAGTTTAGCCGGACAGCCAGATACGCAGTATTTT. Translating gives CASSLAGQPDTQYF. The chain uses TRBV28 and TRBJ2-3, with D maybe TRBD1 (6 bases). V shed 2 bases and J shed 4 bases, with 10 bases lying between them. This CDR3 has 14 amino acids. The germline gives CDR1 MDHEN, CDR2 SYDVKM.

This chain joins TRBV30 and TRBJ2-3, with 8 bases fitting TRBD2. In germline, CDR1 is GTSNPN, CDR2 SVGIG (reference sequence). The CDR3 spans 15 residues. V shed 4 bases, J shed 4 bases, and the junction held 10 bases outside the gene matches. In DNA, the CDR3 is TGTGCCTGGATTGGTTCGGGGGGGCGGGCAGATACGCAGTATTTT. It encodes CAWIGSGGRADTQYF. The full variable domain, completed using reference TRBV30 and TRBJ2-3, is SQTIHQWPATLVQPVGSPLSLECTVEGTSNPNLYWYRQAAGRGLQLLFYSVGIGQISSEVPQNLSASRPQDRQFILSSKKLLLSDSGFYLCAWIGSGGRADTQYFGPGTRLTVL.

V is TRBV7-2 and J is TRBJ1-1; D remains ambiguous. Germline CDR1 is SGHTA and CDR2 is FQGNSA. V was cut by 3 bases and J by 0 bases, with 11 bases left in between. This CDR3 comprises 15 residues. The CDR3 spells CASSFVPEMNTEAFF. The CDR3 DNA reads TGTGCCAGCAGCTTTGTGCCAGAGATGAACACTGAAGCTTTCTTT.

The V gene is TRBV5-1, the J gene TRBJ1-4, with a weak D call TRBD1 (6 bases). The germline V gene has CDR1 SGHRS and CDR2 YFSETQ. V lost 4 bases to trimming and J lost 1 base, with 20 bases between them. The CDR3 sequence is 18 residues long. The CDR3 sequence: CASSRRDTLLGTNEKLFF. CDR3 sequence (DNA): TGCGCCAGCAGCAGAAGGGACACCCTGTTGGGAACTAATGAAAAACTGTTTTTT.

The CDR3 loop reads CASSFTLAGASYEQYF. CDR3 bases: TGTGCCAGCAGTTTTACCCTAGCGGGAGCGTCCTACGAGCAGTACTTC. The rearrangement joins TRBV6-5 to TRBJ2-7; 10 bases agree with TRBD2. The CDR3 consists of 16 residues. Germline lookup yields CDR1 MNHEY and CDR2 SVGAGI. V shed 4 bases and J 1 base; nucleotides not matched to a gene: 7.

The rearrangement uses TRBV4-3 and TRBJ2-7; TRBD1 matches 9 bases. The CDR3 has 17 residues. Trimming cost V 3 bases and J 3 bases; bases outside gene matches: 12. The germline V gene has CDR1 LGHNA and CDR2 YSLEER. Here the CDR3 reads CASSQDPWDRVGYEQYF. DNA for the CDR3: TGCGCCAGCAGCCAGGATCCCTGGGACAGGGTAGGCTACGAGCAGTACTTC.

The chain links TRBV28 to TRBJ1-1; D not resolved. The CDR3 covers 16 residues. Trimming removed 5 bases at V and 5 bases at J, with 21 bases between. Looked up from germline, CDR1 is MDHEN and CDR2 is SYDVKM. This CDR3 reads CASSQSAGPGETEAFF. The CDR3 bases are TGTGCCAGCAGTCAGTCTGCCGGGCCAGGTGAAACTGAAGCTTTCTTT.

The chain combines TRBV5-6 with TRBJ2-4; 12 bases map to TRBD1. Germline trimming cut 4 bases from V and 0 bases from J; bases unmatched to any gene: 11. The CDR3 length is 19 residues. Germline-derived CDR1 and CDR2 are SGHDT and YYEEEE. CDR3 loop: CASSPGTGGAHLAKNIQYF. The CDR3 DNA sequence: TGTGCCAGCAGCCCCGGGACAGGGGGCGCACATCTAGCCAAAAACATTCAGTACTTC.

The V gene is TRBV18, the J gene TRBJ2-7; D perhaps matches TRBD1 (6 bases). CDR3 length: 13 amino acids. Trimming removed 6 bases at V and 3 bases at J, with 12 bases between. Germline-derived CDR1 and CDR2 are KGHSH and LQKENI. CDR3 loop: CASSLRTDYEQYF. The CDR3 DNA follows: TGTGCCAGCTCGCTCAGGACAGACTACGAGCAGTACTTC. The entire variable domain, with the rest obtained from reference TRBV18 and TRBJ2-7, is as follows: NAGVMQNPRHLVRRRGQEARLRCSPMKGHSHVYWYRQLPEEGLKFMVYLQKENIIDESGMPKERFSAEFPKEGPSILRIQQVVRGDSAAYFCASSLRTDYEQYFGPGTRLTVT.

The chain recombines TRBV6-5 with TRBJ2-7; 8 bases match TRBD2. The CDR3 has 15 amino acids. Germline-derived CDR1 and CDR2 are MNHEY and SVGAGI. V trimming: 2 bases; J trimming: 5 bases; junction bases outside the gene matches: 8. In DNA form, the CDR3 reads TGTGCCAGCAGTTACGGTCTGAGCGGGAGCCACGAGCAGTACTTC. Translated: CASSYGLSGSHEQYF.

CDR3 residues: CASSEAKMGVGTEAFF. For the CDR3, the DNA is TGTGCCAGCAGTGAAGCTAAGATGGGGGTTGGTACTGAAGCTTTCTTT. The chain has TRBV6-1 and TRBJ1-1, with TRBD1 as a possible D gene (5 bases). Germline values: CDR1 MNHNS, CDR2 SASEGT. CDR3 length: 16 amino acids. Trimming removed 0 bases from V and 5 bases from J, with 16 bases in between.

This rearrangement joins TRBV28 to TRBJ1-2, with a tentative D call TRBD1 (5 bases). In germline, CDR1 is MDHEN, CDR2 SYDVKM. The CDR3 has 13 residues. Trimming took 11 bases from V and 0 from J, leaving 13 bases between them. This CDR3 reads CAASLGANYGYTF. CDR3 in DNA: TGTGCCGCTTCGTTAGGGGCTAACTATGGCTACACCTTC.